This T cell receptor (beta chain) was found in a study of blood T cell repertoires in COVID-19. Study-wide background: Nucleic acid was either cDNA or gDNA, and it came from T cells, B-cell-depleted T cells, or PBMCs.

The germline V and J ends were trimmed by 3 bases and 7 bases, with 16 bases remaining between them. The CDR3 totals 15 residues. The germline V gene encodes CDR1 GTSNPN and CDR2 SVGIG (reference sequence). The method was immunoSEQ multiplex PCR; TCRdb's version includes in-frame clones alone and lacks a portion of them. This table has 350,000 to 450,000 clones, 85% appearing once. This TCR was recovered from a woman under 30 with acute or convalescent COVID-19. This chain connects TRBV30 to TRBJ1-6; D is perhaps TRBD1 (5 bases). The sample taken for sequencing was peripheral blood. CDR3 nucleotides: TGTGCCTGGAGAACGGGGGGGACGGGGAATTCACCCCTCCACTTT. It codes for CAWRTGGTGNSPLHF.